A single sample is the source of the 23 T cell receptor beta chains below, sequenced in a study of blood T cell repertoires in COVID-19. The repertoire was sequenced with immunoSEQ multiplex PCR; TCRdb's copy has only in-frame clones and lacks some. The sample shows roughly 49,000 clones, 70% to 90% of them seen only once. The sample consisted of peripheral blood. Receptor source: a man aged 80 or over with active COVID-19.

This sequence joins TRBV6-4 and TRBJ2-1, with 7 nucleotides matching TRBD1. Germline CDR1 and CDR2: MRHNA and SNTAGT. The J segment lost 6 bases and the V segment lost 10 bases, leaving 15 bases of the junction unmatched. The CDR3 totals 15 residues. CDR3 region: CATRARGLLSNEQFF. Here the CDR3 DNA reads TGTGCCACCAGAGCTAGGGGGCTTTTAAGCAATGAGCAGTTCTTC.

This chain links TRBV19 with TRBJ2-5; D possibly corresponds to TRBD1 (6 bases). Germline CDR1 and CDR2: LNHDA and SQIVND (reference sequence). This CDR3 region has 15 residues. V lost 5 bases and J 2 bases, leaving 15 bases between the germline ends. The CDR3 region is CASSFDGQSQETQYF. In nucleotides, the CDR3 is TGTGCCAGTAGTTTCGACGGACAGAGTCAAGAGACCCAGTACTTC.

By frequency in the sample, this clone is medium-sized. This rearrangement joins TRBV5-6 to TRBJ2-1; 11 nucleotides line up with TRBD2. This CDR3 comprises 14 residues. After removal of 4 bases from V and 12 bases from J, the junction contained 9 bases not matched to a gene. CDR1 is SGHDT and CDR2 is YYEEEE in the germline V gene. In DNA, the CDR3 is TGTGCCAGCAGCGGCTTAGCGGGAGGGCCTGGGCAGTTCTTC. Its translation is CASSGLAGGPGQFF.

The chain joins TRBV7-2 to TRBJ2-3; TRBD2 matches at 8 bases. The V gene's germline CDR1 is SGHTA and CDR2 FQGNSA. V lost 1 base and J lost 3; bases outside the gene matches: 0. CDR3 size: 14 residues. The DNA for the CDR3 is TGTGCCAGCAGCTTAGTAGCGGGAACAGATACGCAGTATTTT. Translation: CASSLVAGTDTQYF. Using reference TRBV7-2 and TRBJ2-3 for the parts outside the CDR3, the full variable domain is GAGVSQSPSNKVTEKGKDVELRCDPISGHTALYWYRQSLGQGLEFLIYFQGNSAPDKSGLPSDRFSAERTGGSVSTLTIQRTQQEDSAVYLCASSLVAGTDTQYFGPGTRLTVL.

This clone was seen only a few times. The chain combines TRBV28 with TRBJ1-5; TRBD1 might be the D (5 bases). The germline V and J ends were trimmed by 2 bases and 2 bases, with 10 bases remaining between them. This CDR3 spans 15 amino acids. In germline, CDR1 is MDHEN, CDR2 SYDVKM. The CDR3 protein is CASSLVIGGNQPQHF. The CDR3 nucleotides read TGTGCCAGCAGTTTAGTGATAGGGGGCAATCAGCCCCAGCATTTT.

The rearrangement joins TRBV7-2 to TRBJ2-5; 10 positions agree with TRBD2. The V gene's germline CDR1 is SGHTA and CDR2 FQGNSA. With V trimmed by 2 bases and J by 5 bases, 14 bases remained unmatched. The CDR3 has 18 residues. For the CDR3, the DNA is TGTGCCAGCAGCTTAAGGATAGCGGGAGGAACTACCGTTGAGACCCAGTACTTC. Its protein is CASSLRIAGGTTVETQYF.

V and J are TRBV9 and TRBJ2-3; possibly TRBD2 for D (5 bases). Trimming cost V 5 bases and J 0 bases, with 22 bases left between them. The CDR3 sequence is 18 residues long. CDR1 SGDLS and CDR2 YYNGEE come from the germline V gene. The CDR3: CASSSPVLAITSTDTQYF. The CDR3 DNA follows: TGTGCCAGCAGTTCCCCGGTCTTAGCGATTACTAGCACAGATACGCAGTATTTT. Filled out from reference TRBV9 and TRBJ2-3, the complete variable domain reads DSGVTQTPKHLITATGQRVTLRCSPRSGDLSVYWYQQSLDQGLQFLIQYYNGEERAKGNILERFSAQQFPDLHSELNLSSLELGDSALYFCASSSPVLAITSTDTQYFGPGTRLTVL.

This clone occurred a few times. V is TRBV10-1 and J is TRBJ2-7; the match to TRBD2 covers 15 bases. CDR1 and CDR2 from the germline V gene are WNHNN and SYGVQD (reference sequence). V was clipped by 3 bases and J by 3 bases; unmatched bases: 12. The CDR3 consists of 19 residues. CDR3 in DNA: TGCGCCAGCAGTGACCTCCGGGGGACTAGCGGGAGGCCCGACTACGAGCAGTACTTC. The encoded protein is CASSDLRGTSGRPDYEQYF.

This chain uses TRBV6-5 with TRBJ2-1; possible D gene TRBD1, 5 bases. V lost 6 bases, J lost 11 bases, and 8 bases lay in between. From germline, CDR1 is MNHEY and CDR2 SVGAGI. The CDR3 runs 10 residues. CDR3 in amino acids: CASRDSKQFF. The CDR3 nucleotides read TGTGCCAGCAGAGACAGCAAGCAGTTCTTC.

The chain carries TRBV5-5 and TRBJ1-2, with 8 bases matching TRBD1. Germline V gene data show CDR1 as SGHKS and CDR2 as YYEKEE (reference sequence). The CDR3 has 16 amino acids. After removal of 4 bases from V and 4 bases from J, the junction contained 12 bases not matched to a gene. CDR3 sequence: CASSLGQVKAPYGYTF. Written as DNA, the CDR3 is TGTGCCAGCAGCCTGGGACAGGTTAAGGCCCCCTATGGCTACACCTTC.

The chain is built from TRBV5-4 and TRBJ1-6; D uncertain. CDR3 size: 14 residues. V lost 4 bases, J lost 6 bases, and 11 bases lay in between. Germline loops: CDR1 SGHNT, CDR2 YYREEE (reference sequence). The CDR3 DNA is TGTGCCAGCAGCGCAGGAATCAGTAATTCACCCCTCCACTTT. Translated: CASSAGISNSPLHF.

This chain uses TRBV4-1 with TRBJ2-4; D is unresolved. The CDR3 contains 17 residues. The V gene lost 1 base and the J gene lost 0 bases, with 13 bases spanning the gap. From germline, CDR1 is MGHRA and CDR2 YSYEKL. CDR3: CASSQGRSNLAKNIQYF. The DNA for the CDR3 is TGCGCCAGCAGCCAAGGGCGGTCGAACCTAGCCAAAAACATTCAGTACTTC.

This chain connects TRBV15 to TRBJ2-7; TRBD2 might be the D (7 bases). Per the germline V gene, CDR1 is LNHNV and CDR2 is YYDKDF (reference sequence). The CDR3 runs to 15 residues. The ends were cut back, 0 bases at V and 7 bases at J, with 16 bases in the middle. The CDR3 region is CATSRDLGGGMEQYF. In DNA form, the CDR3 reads TGTGCCACCAGCAGAGATCTAGGGGGAGGGATGGAGCAGTACTTC.

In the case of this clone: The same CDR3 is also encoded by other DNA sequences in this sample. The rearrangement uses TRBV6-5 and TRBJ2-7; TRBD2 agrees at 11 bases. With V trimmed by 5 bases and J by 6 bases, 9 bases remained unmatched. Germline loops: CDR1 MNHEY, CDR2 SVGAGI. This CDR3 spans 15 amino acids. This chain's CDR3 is CASSLTTSGRGEQYF. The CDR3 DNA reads TGTGCCAGCAGTCTTACAACTAGCGGGAGAGGCGAGCAGTACTTC.

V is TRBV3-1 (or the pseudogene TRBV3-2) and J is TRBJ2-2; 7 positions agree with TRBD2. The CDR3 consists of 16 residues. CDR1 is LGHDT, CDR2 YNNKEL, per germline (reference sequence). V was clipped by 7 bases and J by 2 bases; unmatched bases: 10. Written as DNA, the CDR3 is TGTGCCAGCAACCGTCCTAGCGGAGGCAACACCGGGGAGCTGTTTTTT. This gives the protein CASNRPSGGNTGELFF.

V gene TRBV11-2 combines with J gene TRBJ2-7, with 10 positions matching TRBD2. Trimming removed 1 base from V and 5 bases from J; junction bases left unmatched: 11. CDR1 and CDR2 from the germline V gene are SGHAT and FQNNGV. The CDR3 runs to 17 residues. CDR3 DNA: TGTGCCAGCAGCTTAGCCCCTCCGACTAGCGGGTCGAACGAGCAGTACTTC. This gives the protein CASSLAPPTSGSNEQYF. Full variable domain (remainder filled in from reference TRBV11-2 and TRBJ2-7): EAGVAQSPRYKIIEKRQSVAFWCNPISGHATLYWYQQILGQGPKLLIQFQNNGVVDDSQLPKDRFSAERLKGVDSTLKIQPAKLEDSAVYLCASSLAPPTSGSNEQYFGPGTRLTVT.

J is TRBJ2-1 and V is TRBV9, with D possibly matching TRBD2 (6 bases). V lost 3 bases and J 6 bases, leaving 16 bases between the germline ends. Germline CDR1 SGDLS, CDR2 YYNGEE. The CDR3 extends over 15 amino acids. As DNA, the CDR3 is TGTGCCAGCAGCGCCCCTAGCGTCCCAACCAATGAGCAGTTCTTC. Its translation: CASSAPSVPTNEQFF.

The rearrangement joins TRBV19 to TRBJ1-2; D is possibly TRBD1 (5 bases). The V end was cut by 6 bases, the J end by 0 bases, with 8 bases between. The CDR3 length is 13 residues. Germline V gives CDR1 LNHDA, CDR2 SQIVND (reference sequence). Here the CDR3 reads CASRDTSNYGYTF. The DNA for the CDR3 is TGTGCCAGTAGGGACACCTCTAACTATGGCTACACCTTC.

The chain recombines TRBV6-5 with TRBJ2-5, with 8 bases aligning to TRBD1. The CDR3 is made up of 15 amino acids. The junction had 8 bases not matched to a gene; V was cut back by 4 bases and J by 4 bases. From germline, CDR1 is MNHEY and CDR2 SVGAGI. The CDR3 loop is CASSLSWGQAETQYF. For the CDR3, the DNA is TGTGCCAGCAGTTTGTCGTGGGGACAGGCAGAGACCCAGTACTTC.

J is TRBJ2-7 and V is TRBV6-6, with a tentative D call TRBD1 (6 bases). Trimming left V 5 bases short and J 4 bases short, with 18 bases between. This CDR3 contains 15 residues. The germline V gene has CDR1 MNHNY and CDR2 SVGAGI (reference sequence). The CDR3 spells CASSHDRPPRYEQYF. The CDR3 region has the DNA TGTGCCAGCAGTCATGACAGGCCACCTAGGTACGAGCAGTACTTC.

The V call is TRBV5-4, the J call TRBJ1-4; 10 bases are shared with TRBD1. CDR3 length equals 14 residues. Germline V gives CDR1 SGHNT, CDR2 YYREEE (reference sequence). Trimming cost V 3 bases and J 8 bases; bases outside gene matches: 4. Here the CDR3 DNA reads TGTGCCAGCAGCTCGGGACAGGGGTTCGAAAAACTGTTTTTT. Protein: CASSSGQGFEKLFF.

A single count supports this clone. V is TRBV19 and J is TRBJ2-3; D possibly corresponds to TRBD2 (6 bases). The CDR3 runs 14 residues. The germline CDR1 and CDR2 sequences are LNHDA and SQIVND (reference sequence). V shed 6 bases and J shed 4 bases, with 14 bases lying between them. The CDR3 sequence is CASSPGATPDTQYF. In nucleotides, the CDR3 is TGTGCCAGTAGCCCGGGAGCGACCCCAGATACGCAGTATTTT.

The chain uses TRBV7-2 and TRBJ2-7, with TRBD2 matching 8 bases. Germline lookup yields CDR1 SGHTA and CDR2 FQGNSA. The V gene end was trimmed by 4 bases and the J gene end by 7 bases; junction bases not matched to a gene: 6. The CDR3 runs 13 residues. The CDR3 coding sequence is TGTGCCAGCAGCTACGGGACTAGGAGTGAGCAGTACTTC. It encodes CASSYGTRSEQYF.